This T cell receptor beta chain originates from a study of T-cell reconstitution after alpha-beta-depleted transplantation in children. Notes on the study in general: Reportedly, alpha-beta T cells present about two months post-transplant originated from several hundred expanded clones of graft origin. It was newly produced T cells that mostly accounted for T-cell counts and diversity one year after transplant. Day-60 TCRbeta diversity that was high in some patients was derived from surviving recipient T cells and thymic progenitors.

This clonotype was found a few times. Its antigen is not known. TCRbeta library preparation incorporated unique molecular identifiers. TCRdb itself ran the PCR reads through MiXCR, one entry per CDR3 protein. Here the sample spans around 800,000 distinct CDR3 sequences, roughly 15% being singletons. Here the sequenced sample was PBMCs, mostly from graft donor cells, taken 360 days after TCRalphabeta/CD19-depleted stem cell transplant. This TCR derives from a male patient younger than 18 who had a stem cell transplant for acute lymphoblastic leukemia, so the T cells may come from the graft donor.

DNA of the CDR3: TGTGCCAGTATGGGGAGGACTGGGGGCTACACCTTC. Its protein is CASMGRTGGYTF. This sequence joins TRBV27 and TRBJ1-2, with D unresolved. The V end lost 9 bases, the J end lost 8 bases, and 16 bases lay between the germline ends. This CDR3 is 12 amino acids long. Germline lookup yields CDR1 MNHEY and CDR2 SMNVEV (reference sequence).